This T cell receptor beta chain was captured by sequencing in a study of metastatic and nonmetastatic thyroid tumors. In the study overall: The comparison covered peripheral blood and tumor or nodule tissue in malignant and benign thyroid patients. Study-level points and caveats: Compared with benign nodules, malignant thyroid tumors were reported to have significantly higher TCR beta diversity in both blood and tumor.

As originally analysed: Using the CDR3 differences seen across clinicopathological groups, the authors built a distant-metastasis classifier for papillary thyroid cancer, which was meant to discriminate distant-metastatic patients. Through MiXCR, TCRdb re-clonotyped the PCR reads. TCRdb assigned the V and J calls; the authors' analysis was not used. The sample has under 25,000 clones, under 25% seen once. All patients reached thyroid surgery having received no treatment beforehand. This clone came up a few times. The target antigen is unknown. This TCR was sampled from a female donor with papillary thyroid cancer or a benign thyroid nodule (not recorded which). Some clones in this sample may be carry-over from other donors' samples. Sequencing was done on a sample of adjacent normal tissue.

In DNA, the CDR3 is TGTGCCAGCAGACCATCTAGCGGCCCCTACGAGCAGTACTTC. Its translation: CASRPSSGPYEQYF. The gene calls are TRBV6-4 and TRBJ2-7; 7 positions match TRBD2. V lost 6 bases and J lost 2; bases outside the gene matches: 7. The CDR3 totals 14 residues. CDR1 MRHNA and CDR2 SNTAGT come from the germline V gene.